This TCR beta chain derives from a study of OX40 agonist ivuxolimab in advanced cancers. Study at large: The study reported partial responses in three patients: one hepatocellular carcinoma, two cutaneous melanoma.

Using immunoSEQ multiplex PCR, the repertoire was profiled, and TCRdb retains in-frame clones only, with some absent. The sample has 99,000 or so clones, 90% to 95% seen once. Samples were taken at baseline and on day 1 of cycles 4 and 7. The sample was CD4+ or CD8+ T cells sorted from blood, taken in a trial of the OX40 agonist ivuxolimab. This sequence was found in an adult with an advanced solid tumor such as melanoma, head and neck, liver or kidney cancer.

The CDR3 nucleotides are TGTGCCAGCAGTAGACAGGGGGGCAATCAGCCCCAGCATTTT. Protein: CASSRQGGNQPQHF. The chain is built from TRBV6-6 and TRBJ1-5, with 9 positions matching TRBD1. CDR3 length: 14 amino acids. Germline values: CDR1 MNHNY, CDR2 SVGAGI (reference sequence). The junction had 1 base not matched to a gene; V was cut back by 5 bases and J by 2 bases.